The 15 T cell receptor beta chains below come from one sample, sequenced in a study of blood T cell repertoires in COVID-19. The table came from immunoSEQ multiplex PCR; TCRdb's copy has only in-frame clones and leaves some out. Of 100,000 to 150,000 clones listed, about 86% were seen once; the top ten hold 3.5% to 4.5%. Source material: peripheral blood. These receptors were obtained from a woman between 50 and 59 years old with acute or convalescent COVID-19.

The DNA for the CDR3 is TGTGCCAGCAGCGTACACCCCAGCGGTAGCACTGAAGCTTTCTTT. Its protein product is CASSVHPSGSTEAFF. V gene TRBV9 combines with J gene TRBJ1-1; D remains ambiguous. Trimming stripped 1 base from V and 4 bases from J, with 14 bases between. The CDR3 sequence is 15 residues long. Per germline, CDR1 SGDLS and CDR2 YYNGEE.

The chain has TRBV27 and TRBJ1-6, with D unresolved. The CDR3 has 13 amino acids. Trimming took 5 bases from V and 8 from J, leaving 10 bases between them. Germline assignment: CDR1 MNHEY and CDR2 SMNVEV (reference sequence). The chain's CDR3 is CASSARGDSPLHF. Written as DNA, the CDR3 is TGTGCCAGCAGTGCCAGAGGAGATTCACCCCTCCACTTT.

The V and J genes are TRBV10-2 and TRBJ2-7; 9 nucleotides match TRBD1. V trimming: 6 bases; J trimming: 7 bases; junction bases outside the gene matches: 25. This CDR3 is 19 amino acids long. The germline V gene has CDR1 WSHSY and CDR2 SAAADI. In DNA form, the CDR3 reads TGCGCCAGCAGCTCAGACGGACGGACCGGGACAGGGAGGGTGTGGGAGCAGTACTTC. Protein product: CASSSDGRTGTGRVWEQYF.

The chain has TRBV3-1 (or the pseudogene TRBV3-2) and TRBJ2-1; D is possibly TRBD2 (6 bases). Germline CDR1 reads LGHDT; CDR2 reads YNNKEL (reference sequence). This CDR3 has 18 amino acids. The V end lost 0 bases, the J end lost 2 bases, and 17 bases lay between the germline ends. DNA for the CDR3: TGTGCCAGCAGCCAAGAAGAGGGAGCGGGTATTCCCTACAATGAGCAGTTCTTC. It translates to CASSQEEGAGIPYNEQFF.

This chain joins TRBV14 and TRBJ1-2; possibly TRBD1 for D (5 bases). Germline-derived CDR1 and CDR2 are SGHDN and FVKESK. This CDR3 is built from 13 residues. The V end was cut by 3 bases, the J end by 7 bases, with 12 bases between. The CDR3 DNA follows: TGTGCCAGCAGCCAGGGAGGGGCTGGTGGCTACACCTTC. It translates to CASSQGGAGGYTF.

V is TRBV7-8 and J is TRBJ1-1, with a possible D match to TRBD1 (5 bases). CDR1 and CDR2 (germline): SGHVS, FQNEAQ. The V end was cut by 5 bases, the J end by 1 base, with 11 bases between. This CDR3 region has 14 residues. CDR3 loop: CASSPWGGNTEAFF. The CDR3 DNA reads as TGTGCCAGCAGCCCCTGGGGGGGGAACACTGAAGCTTTCTTT.

Turning to this clone: The sample carries other DNA sequences with the same CDR3. This chain connects TRBV18 to TRBJ1-2; 7 nucleotides line up with TRBD1. The CDR3 totals 12 residues. V gave up 6 bases and J gave up 8 bases; unmatched junction bases: 6. In germline, CDR1 is KGHSH, CDR2 LQKENI. The CDR3 is CASSPDREGYTF. Here the CDR3 DNA reads TGTGCCAGCTCGCCTGACAGGGAGGGCTACACCTTC.

The chain has TRBV25-1 and TRBJ1-6, with TRBD1 as a possible D gene (5 bases). Trimming took 4 bases from V and 10 from J, leaving 17 bases between them. The CDR3 length is 15 residues. Germline CDR1 MGHDK, CDR2 SYGVNS. Here the CDR3 DNA reads TGTGCCAGCAGTGGCTATTCAGGGCTAGGGTCACCCCTCCACTTT. Encoded protein: CASSGYSGLGSPLHF. Filled out from reference TRBV25-1 and TRBJ1-6, the complete variable domain reads EADIYQTPRYLVIGTGKKITLECSQTMGHDKMYWYQQDPGMELHLIHYSYGVNSTEKGDLSSESTVSRIRTEHFPLTLESARPSHTSQYLCASSGYSGLGSPLHFGNGTRLTVT.

The chain employs TRBV5-1 and TRBJ2-2; TRBD2 aligns across 10 bases. The CDR3 sequence is 15 residues long. Looked up from germline, CDR1 is SGHRS and CDR2 is YFSETQ. Trimming removed 4 bases from V and 5 bases from J; junction bases left unmatched: 5. In DNA, the CDR3 is TGCGCCAGCAGCCCCGGACTAGCGGAAACCGGGGAGCTGTTTTTT. Translating it yields CASSPGLAETGELFF.

The V call is TRBV7-8, the J call TRBJ1-1; D gene unclear. The CDR3 is made up of 15 amino acids. The V end was cut by 2 bases, the J end by 2 bases, with 12 bases between. Germline V gene lookup returns CDR1 SGHVS and CDR2 FQNEAQ. The CDR3 spells CASSLQLQVNTEAFF. CDR3 DNA sequence: TGTGCCAGCAGCTTACAGCTCCAGGTTAACACTGAAGCTTTCTTT.

V is TRBV6-6 and J is TRBJ1-2; D is perhaps TRBD1 (5 bases). The CDR3 loop spans 13 amino acids. V was shortened by 1 base and J by 7 bases, with 10 bases between the two germline ends. Per the germline V gene, CDR1 is MNHNY and CDR2 is SVGAGI (reference sequence). CDR3 residues: CASSYFRVAGYTF. The DNA of the CDR3 is TGTGCCAGCAGTTACTTCAGGGTCGCTGGCTACACCTTC.

Written as DNA, the CDR3 is TGTGCCATCAGTGAGTCGGGGTCCGACAGATACTATGGCTACACCTTC. Translating gives CAISESGSDRYYGYTF. This chain connects TRBV10-3 to TRBJ1-2, with D tentatively TRBD1 (5 bases). Trimming shortened V by 0 bases and J by 3 bases, and 14 bases separated the two germline ends. Germline V lookup: CDR1 ENHRY, CDR2 SYGVKD. The CDR3 is made up of 16 amino acids.

This clone showed up just a few times. V and J are TRBV5-1 and TRBJ2-7, with a tentative D call TRBD1 (6 bases). Trimming pared 0 bases from V and 7 bases from J, leaving 20 bases between. The germline CDR1 and CDR2 sequences are SGHRS and YFSETQ. The CDR3 runs to 16 residues. The CDR3 sequence: CASSLGGTGQGGEQYF. Written as DNA, the CDR3 is TGCGCCAGCAGCTTGGGGGGAACGGGACAAGGAGGTGAGCAGTACTTC. Full variable domain (outside the CDR3, taken from reference TRBV5-1 and TRBJ2-7): KAGVTQTPRYLIKTRGQQVTLSCSPISGHRSVSWYQQTPGQGLQFLFEYFSETQRNKGNFPGRFSGRQFSNSRSEMNVSTLELGDSALYLCASSLGGTGQGGEQYFGPGTRLTVT.

In its sample, this clone was seen a few times. This chain links TRBV5-1 with TRBJ2-1; TRBD2 agrees at 8 bases. There are 15 residues in the CDR3. The J segment lost 6 bases and the V segment lost 2 bases, leaving 7 bases of the junction unmatched. Germline CDR1 reads SGHRS; CDR2 reads YFSETQ. The CDR3 region is CASSLGAGGSNEQFF. CDR3 nucleotide sequence: TGCGCCAGCAGCTTAGGGGCGGGGGGCAGCAATGAGCAGTTCTTC.

As DNA, the CDR3 is TGTGCCAGCAGCCCGGACAGAAACTATAATTCACCCCTCCACTTT. Translating gives CASSPDRNYNSPLHF. This chain links TRBV6-6 with TRBJ1-6; possibly TRBD1 for D (6 bases). This CDR3 contains 15 residues. Trimming cost V 6 bases and J 3 bases, with 12 bases left between them. The V gene's germline CDR1 is MNHNY and CDR2 SVGAGI (reference sequence).